Each of the 28 T cell receptor beta chains below was sequenced from the same sample in a study of response to subunit inactivated influenza vaccine. In TCRdb, the RT-PCR reads were re-called with MiXCR into one record per CDR3 protein. Altogether roughly 620,000 distinct CDR3 sequences are present, approximately 10% being singletons, with the ten largest covering approximately 10%. This same sample was also part of a study on T cells expressing NK-cell markers. Per that study: For TCR beta, cDNA was produced by 5'RACE template switching with UMIs.

Sequencing was performed on PBMCs from blood, taken on the day of vaccination. The receptors stem from a man aged 45-65 years who received an inactivated influenza vaccine.

This sequence joins TRBV29-1 and TRBJ2-1; 11 bases line up with TRBD1. V dropped 7 bases and J dropped 9; count of bases not matched to a gene: 2. Germline values: CDR1 SQVTM, CDR2 ANQGSEA. The length of the CDR3 is 11 residues. The CDR3, as DNA: TGCAGCGGGACAGGGGGCTCTGAGCAGTTCTTC. Translated: CSGTGGSEQFF.

This clonotype was observed at least ten times. This rearrangement joins TRBV12-3 or TRBV12-4 to TRBJ2-3; D ambiguous. The length of the CDR3 is 12 residues. Trimming took off 7 bases at V and 0 bases at J, with 5 bases between the two ends. The CDR3 region is CASTHSTDTQYF. CDR3 in DNA: TGTGCCAGCACGCATAGCACAGATACGCAGTATTTT.

There are a few counts of this clonotype. This sequence joins TRBV7-9 and TRBJ2-1; D unresolved. V was cut by 1 base and J by 7 bases, with 17 bases left in between. Germline V gene sequence: CDR1 SEHNR, CDR2 FQNEAQ (reference sequence). The CDR3 runs to 16 residues. CDR3 sequence reads: CASSLERQALGNEQFF. CDR3 DNA: TGTGCCAGCAGCTTAGAACGTCAGGCTCTCGGAAATGAGCAGTTCTTC.

This clonotype has more than one count but fewer than ten. The V call is TRBV12-3 or TRBV12-4, the J call TRBJ1-2; D call uncertain. Trimming shortened V by 6 bases and J by 2 bases, and 13 bases separated the two germline ends. The CDR3 is made up of 14 amino acids. The CDR3 loop is CASSADGKNYGYTF. As DNA, the CDR3 is TGTGCCAGCAGCGCTGACGGGAAGAACTATGGCTACACCTTC.

There are a few counts of this clonotype. The rearrangement uses TRBV24-1 and TRBJ2-1, with 9 nucleotides matching TRBD2. The germline V gene encodes CDR1 KGHDR and CDR2 SFDVKD. V dropped 1 base and J dropped 13; count of bases not matched to a gene: 10. This CDR3 contains 15 residues. CDR3 nucleotides: TGTGCCACCAGTGATTTCTCAGCGGGGGGAACTTTACAGTTCTTC. Translation gives CATSDFSAGGTLQFF.

This clonotype was recorded at least ten times. This chain connects TRBV12-3 or TRBV12-4 to TRBJ2-7; 7 nucleotides match TRBD2. This CDR3 has 14 amino acids. Germline trimming cut 3 bases from V and 3 bases from J; bases unmatched to any gene: 5. CDR3 protein: CASSFLAGFYEQYF. The CDR3 nucleotides are TGTGCCAGCAGTTTTTTAGCGGGTTTCTACGAGCAGTACTTC.

V is TRBV29-1 and J is TRBJ1-2, with D perhaps TRBD1 (5 bases). Per germline, CDR1 SQVTM and CDR2 ANQGSEA. The CDR3 runs 12 residues. V lost 7 bases and J 2 bases, leaving 11 bases between the germline ends. This CDR3 reads CSGSDRNYGYTF. The CDR3 DNA reads TGCAGCGGGAGCGACAGAAACTATGGCTACACCTTC.

This clonotype was recorded a few times. V is TRBV6-5 and J is TRBJ2-7, with D perhaps TRBD1 (6 bases). V lost 4 bases, J lost 3 bases, and 22 bases lay in between. Germline V gene data show CDR1 as MNHEY and CDR2 as SVGAGI. The CDR3 is 17 residues long. The CDR3 protein is CASSSLGTPEAIYEQYF. In nucleotides, the CDR3 is TGTGCCAGCAGTTCACTGGGGACACCCGAGGCCATCTACGAGCAGTACTTC.

This clonotype was seen a handful of times. The J gene is TRBJ2-5, the V gene TRBV20-1; D unresolved. This CDR3 is built from 13 residues. From germline, CDR1 is DFQATT and CDR2 SNEGSKA (reference sequence). Trimming left V 3 bases short and J 3 bases short, with 11 bases between. CDR3 region: CSASLGLEETQYF. DNA for the CDR3: TGCAGTGCTAGCCTCGGGCTAGAAGAGACCCAGTACTTC.

This chain connects TRBV4-3 to TRBJ2-7, with D possibly being TRBD1 (5 bases). The CDR3 totals 15 residues. Trimming removed 0 bases from V and 3 bases from J, with 12 bases in between. Germline assignment: CDR1 LGHNA and CDR2 YSLEER. The CDR3 bases are TGCGCCAGCAGCCAAGATATGGGGCTCTACTACGAGCAGTACTTC. Its translation is CASSQDMGLYYEQYF.

The CDR3 nucleotides are TGTGCCAGCAGCTTACTAGCGGGAGCCACCTACAATGAGCAGTTCTTC. Encoded protein: CASSLLAGATYNEQFF. The chain couples TRBV7-8 to TRBJ2-1; 10 bases line up with TRBD2. The CDR3 runs 16 residues. Per the germline V gene, CDR1 is SGHVS and CDR2 is FQNEAQ. Trimming cost V 2 bases and J 2 bases; bases outside gene matches: 3.

This clonotype was found a few times. This chain joins TRBV12-3 or TRBV12-4 and TRBJ2-2; no clear D. Trimming cost V 5 bases and J 7 bases, with 11 bases left between them. This CDR3 has 13 amino acids. The CDR3 DNA follows: TGTGCCAGCAGTCATGAGTGGGGCGGGGAGCTGTTTTTT. This gives the protein CASSHEWGGELFF.

The genes are TRBV20-1 and TRBJ2-1; the D gene is possibly TRBD1 (5 bases). Germline V gene lookup returns CDR1 DFQATT and CDR2 SNEGSKA (reference sequence). The CDR3 extends over 16 amino acids. V was shortened by 0 bases and J by 4 bases, with 16 bases between the two germline ends. CDR3: CSARDPSKGLYNEQFF. Here the CDR3 DNA reads TGCAGTGCTAGAGATCCTTCAAAGGGGTTGTACAATGAGCAGTTCTTC.

This clonotype was found many times. V gene TRBV7-8 combines with J gene TRBJ2-2; possibly TRBD2 for D (6 bases). The ends were cut back, 6 bases at V and 0 bases at J, with 8 bases in the middle. The CDR3 covers 14 residues. Germline-derived CDR1 and CDR2 are SGHVS and FQNEAQ. The CDR3 here is CASRRDTNTGELFF. The DNA for the CDR3 is TGTGCCAGCAGGCGGGATACGAACACCGGGGAGCTGTTTTTT.

This chain joins TRBV28 and TRBJ1-1; D ambiguous. The CDR3 loop spans 12 amino acids. Germline CDR1 is MDHEN and CDR2 is SYDVKM. With 6 bases removed from V and 2 bases from J, the gap between germline ends came to 7 bases. As DNA, the CDR3 is TGTGCCAGCAGCCGCGATAACACTGAAGCTTTCTTT. Translating it yields CASSRDNTEAFF. Full variable domain (missing parts from reference TRBV28 and TRBJ1-1): DVKVTQSSRYLVKRTGEKVFLECVQDMDHENMFWYRQDPGLGLRLIYFSYDVKMKEKGDIPEGYSVSREKKERFSLILESASTNQTSMYLCASSRDNTEAFFGQGTRLTVV.

This clonotype was detected a few times. The chain is built from TRBV29-1 and TRBJ2-7; D is ambiguous. The CDR3 spans 12 residues. Germline V gene data show CDR1 as SQVTM and CDR2 as ANQGSEA. V gave up 4 bases and J gave up 3 bases, with 10 bases separating them. CDR3 protein: CSVGDTLYEQYF. In DNA, the CDR3 is TGCAGCGTTGGAGACACTCTCTACGAGCAGTACTTC.

This clonotype has at least ten counts. The chain joins TRBV12-3 or TRBV12-4 to TRBJ1-4, with D unresolved. The CDR3 runs 14 residues. V was shortened by 5 bases and J by 3 bases, with 10 bases between the two germline ends. The CDR3 DNA reads as TGTGCCAGCAGTCCGGGGAGGGCTAATGAAAAACTGTTTTTT. Protein product: CASSPGRANEKLFF.

The V and J genes are TRBV5-1 and TRBJ1-1; 8 nucleotides agree with TRBD1. This CDR3 region has 15 residues. After removal of 4 bases from V and 2 bases from J, the junction contained 7 bases not matched to a gene. Germline CDR1 is SGHRS and CDR2 is YFSETQ. CDR3 coding DNA: TGCGCCAGCAGCACCGAAACAGGGGGTAACACTGAAGCTTTCTTT. Protein product: CASSTETGGNTEAFF. Using reference TRBV5-1 and TRBJ1-1 for the parts outside the CDR3, the full variable domain is KAGVTQTPRYLIKTRGQQVTLSCSPISGHRSVSWYQQTPGQGLQFLFEYFSETQRNKGNFPGRFSGRQFSNSRSEMNVSTLELGDSALYLCASSTETGGNTEAFFGQGTRLTVV.

The V and J genes are TRBV3-1 and TRBJ2-5; D is unresolved. Trimming removed 1 base at V and 1 base at J, with 25 bases between. The germline V gene has CDR1 LGHDT and CDR2 YNNKEL (reference sequence). The CDR3 totals 20 residues. CDR3 sequence reads: CASSQAFSDVGFQSQETQYF. CDR3 coding DNA: TGTGCCAGCAGCCAAGCGTTTAGTGATGTAGGTTTTCAGAGCCAAGAGACCCAGTACTTC.

This clonotype was seen many times. The genes are TRBV12-3 or TRBV12-4 and TRBJ2-6; 10 bases match TRBD1. This CDR3 has 17 amino acids. V lost 6 bases to trimming and J lost 0 bases; unmatched junction nucleotides: 5. As DNA, the CDR3 is TGTGCCAGCAGCCCCGGGACAGGGGTCTCTGGGGCCAACGTCCTGACTTTC. Translating gives CASSPGTGVSGANVLTF.

The genes are TRBV29-1 and TRBJ2-7; TRBD2 matches 11 bases. V lost 6 bases and J lost 6; bases outside the gene matches: 13. Looked up from germline, CDR1 is SQVTM and CDR2 is ANQGSEA. This CDR3 has 15 residues. The CDR3 is CSVAHRDLAGGEQYF. The CDR3 nucleotides read TGCAGCGTAGCTCACAGGGACCTAGCGGGAGGCGAGCAGTACTTC.

The V and J genes are TRBV28 and TRBJ2-7; no definite D call. The CDR3 sequence is 14 residues long. V lost 9 bases and J lost 0, with 15 bases in between. Per the germline V gene, CDR1 is MDHEN and CDR2 is SYDVKM. In DNA form, the CDR3 reads TGTGCCAGGAACTATACGCTTTTCTCCTACGAGCAGTACTTC. Residues: CARNYTLFSYEQYF.

This chain uses TRBV5-1 with TRBJ1-2; weak D call: TRBD1 (5 bases). CDR1 is SGHRS, CDR2 YFSETQ, per germline. This CDR3 comprises 15 residues. Trimming removed 1 base at V and 0 bases at J, with 10 bases between. The CDR3 DNA is TGCGCCAGCAGCTTGACGGGGGAAGCTAACTATGGCTACACCTTC. Its translation: CASSLTGEANYGYTF.

The J gene is TRBJ2-1, the V gene TRBV20-1, with TRBD2 matching over 7 bases. This CDR3 region has 13 residues. V lost 3 bases, J lost 4 bases, and 3 bases stayed unmatched. Germline CDR1 reads DFQATT; CDR2 reads SNEGSKA (reference sequence). The CDR3 region has the DNA TGCAGTGCTAGGGCGGGGGAGTACAATGAGCAGTTCTTC. Translation gives CSARAGEYNEQFF.

This clonotype appeared once. This chain connects TRBV20-1 to TRBJ2-1; D is unresolved. V was shortened by 3 bases and J by 0 bases, with 12 bases between the two germline ends. The CDR3 runs to 15 residues. The germline gives CDR1 DFQATT, CDR2 SNEGSKA (reference sequence). The CDR3: CSASRGPSSYNEQFF. CDR3 nucleotides: TGCAGTGCTAGTCGTGGGCCCAGCTCCTACAATGAGCAGTTCTTC.

The rearrangement links TRBV7-2 to TRBJ1-1; maybe TRBD1 (5 bases). V lost 3 bases, J lost 9 bases, and 20 bases lay in between. The CDR3 consists of 15 residues. CDR1 and CDR2 (germline): SGHTA, FQGNSA. CDR3 nucleotides: TGTGCCAGCAGCTTCGGGGACCTTCCCCTCCAGCAAGCTTTCTTT. This codes for CASSFGDLPLQQAFF.

This clonotype occurred a few times. This chain links TRBV6-2 or TRBV6-3 with TRBJ1-1; D is possibly TRBD1 (6 bases). The V gene lost 0 bases and the J gene lost 2 bases, with 7 bases spanning the gap. The CDR3 is made up of 14 amino acids. Germline V gene lookup returns CDR1 MNHEY and CDR2 SVGEGT. CDR3 loop: CASSYSDRNTEAFF. CDR3 nucleotides: TGTGCCAGCAGTTACTCGGACAGAAACACTGAAGCTTTCTTT.

This sequence joins TRBV3-1 and TRBJ2-1, with TRBD2 matching over 9 bases. V shed 3 bases and J 6 bases; nucleotides not matched to a gene: 6. The CDR3 consists of 15 residues. The germline gives CDR1 LGHDT, CDR2 YNNKEL (reference sequence). CDR3 amino acids: CASSHPSGGPNEQFF. The CDR3 coding sequence is TGTGCCAGCAGCCATCCGAGCGGGGGGCCCAATGAGCAGTTCTTC.